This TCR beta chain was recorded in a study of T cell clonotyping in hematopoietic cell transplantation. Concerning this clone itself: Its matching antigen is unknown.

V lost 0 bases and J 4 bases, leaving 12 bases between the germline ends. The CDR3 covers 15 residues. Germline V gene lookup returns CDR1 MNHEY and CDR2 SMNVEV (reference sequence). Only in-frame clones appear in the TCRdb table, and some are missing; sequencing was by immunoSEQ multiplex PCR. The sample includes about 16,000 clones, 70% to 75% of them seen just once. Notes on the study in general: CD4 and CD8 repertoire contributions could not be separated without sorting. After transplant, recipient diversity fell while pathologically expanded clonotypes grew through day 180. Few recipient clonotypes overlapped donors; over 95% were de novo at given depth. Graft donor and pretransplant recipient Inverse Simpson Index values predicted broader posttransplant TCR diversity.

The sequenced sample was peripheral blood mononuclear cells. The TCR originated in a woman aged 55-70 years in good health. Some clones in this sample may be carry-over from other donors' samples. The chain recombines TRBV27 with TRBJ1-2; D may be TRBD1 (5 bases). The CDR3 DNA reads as TGTGCCAGCAGTTTATCGCAGGGTCGGACCTATGGCTACACCTTC. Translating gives CASSLSQGRTYGYTF.